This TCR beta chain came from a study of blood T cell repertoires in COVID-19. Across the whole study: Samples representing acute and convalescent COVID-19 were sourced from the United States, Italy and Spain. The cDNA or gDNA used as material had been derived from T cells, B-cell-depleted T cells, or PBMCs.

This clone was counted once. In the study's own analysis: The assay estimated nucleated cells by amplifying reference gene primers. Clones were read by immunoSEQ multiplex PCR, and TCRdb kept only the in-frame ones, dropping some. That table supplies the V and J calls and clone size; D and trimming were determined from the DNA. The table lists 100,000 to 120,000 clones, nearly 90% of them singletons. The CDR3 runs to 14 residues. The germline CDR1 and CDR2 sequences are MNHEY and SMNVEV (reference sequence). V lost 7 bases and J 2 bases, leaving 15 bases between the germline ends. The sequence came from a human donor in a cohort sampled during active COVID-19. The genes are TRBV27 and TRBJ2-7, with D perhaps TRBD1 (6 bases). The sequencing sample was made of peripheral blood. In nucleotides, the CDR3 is TGTGCCAGCAAATCTGCCGGGACAACCTACGAGCAGTACTTC. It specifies CASKSAGTTYEQYF.